Included here is one T cell receptor beta chain sequence, with context. This sample stems from a study of blood T cell repertoires in COVID-19. Looking at the study overall: Italy, Spain and the United States were the sources of the convalescent and acute COVID-19 samples. PBMCs, B-cell-depleted T cells, or T cells were the source of the cDNA or gDNA that made up the material.

Under the authors' procedure: Reference gene primers were amplified, and this amplification served to estimate nucleated cell counts. Clones were read by immunoSEQ multiplex PCR, and TCRdb kept only the in-frame ones, dropping some. V and J calls and clone size are copied from that table; D and trimming were computed from the DNA. The sample gives about 88,000 clones, less than 95% of which show up once; roughly 6.3% is in the top ten. Germline V gene sequence: CDR1 MDHEN, CDR2 SYDVKM. V was shortened by 11 bases and J by 0 bases, with 17 bases between the two germline ends. The CDR3 has 14 amino acids. While infection was still active, Seattle patients were enrolled and then followed longitudinally.

The origin of this receptor is a man younger than 35 with COVID-19, enrolled during active disease. The sample consisted of peripheral blood. The J gene is TRBJ2-7, the V gene TRBV28; D ambiguous. As DNA, the CDR3 is TGTGCCTCCCGCCCCAGTTGGAGCTCCTACGAGCAGTACTTC. This gives the protein CASRPSWSSYEQYF.